Listed below are T cell receptor beta chains from one sample, sequenced in a study of OX40 agonist ivuxolimab in advanced cancers. Assay: immunoSEQ multiplex PCR; the TCRdb copy retains only in-frame clones and omits some. The sample consists of roughly 49,000 clones, about 79% of them appearing once. Material: CD4+ or CD8+ T cells sorted from blood, obtained in a trial of the OX40 agonist ivuxolimab. The source of these receptors is an adult with an advanced solid tumor such as melanoma, head and neck, liver or kidney cancer. CDR3s include the opening cysteine and the closing phenylalanine or tryptophan. D genes are given only for firm matches. Clone sizes are given selectively: once, few, many, or a class where the clone is expanded.

TRBV18	TRBJ2-2	few	TRBD1	CASSPSMGQGMNTGELFF	TGTGCCAGCTCACCATCTATGGGACAGGGGATGAACACCGGGGAGCTGTTTTTT
TRBV2	TRBJ2-2	NA	NA	CASSERAGFTGELFF	TGTGCCAGCAGTGAAAGAGCGGGTTTCACCGGGGAGCTGTTTTTT
TRBV9	TRBJ2-3	few	TRBD2	CASSVRTSADTQYF	TGTGCCAGCAGCGTACGGACTAGCGCCGATACGCAGTATTTT
TRBV7-6	TRBJ1-1	NA	NA	CASSLAGPRTEAFF	TGTGCCAGCAGCTTAGCCGGCCCGAGGACTGAAGCTTTCTTT
TRBV11-2	TRBJ2-1	NA	TRBD1	CASSPRTGAYNEQFF	TGTGCCAGCAGCCCCCGGACAGGGGCCTACAATGAGCAGTTCTTC
TRBV19	TRBJ1-2	NA	NA	CASSRQGSTGYTF	TGTGCCAGTAGCCGTCAGGGTTCGACGGGCTACACCTTC
TRBV30	TRBJ1-3	NA	TRBD1	CAWGDRGRYTIYF	TGTGCCTGGGGGGACAGGGGAAGGTACACCATATATTTT
TRBV7-8	TRBJ2-3	few	TRBD2	CASSPALPASGRLNTQYF	TGTGCCAGCAGCCCAGCCCTCCCCGCTAGCGGGAGATTGAATACGCAGTATTTT
TRBV5-4	TRBJ2-3	NA	NA	CASSLDSTDTQYF	TGTGCCAGCAGCTTAGACAGCACAGATACGCAGTATTTT
TRBV5-6	TRBJ2-7	NA	TRBD1	CASSELALQGIQQYF	TGTGCCAGCAGCGAACTGGCCCTACAGGGGATCCAGCAGTACTTC
TRBV9	TRBJ2-1	NA	TRBD1	CASSGTGGPYNEQFF	TGTGCCAGCAGCGGAACAGGGGGACCCTACAATGAGCAGTTCTTC
TRBV27	TRBJ1-2	NA	NA	CASTPTWGGGYTF	TGTGCCAGCACCCCTACGTGGGGGGGTGGCTACACCTTC
TRBV14	TRBJ1-5	NA	NA	CASSQGSTFGSQHF	TGTGCCAGCAGCCAGGGATCCACCTTCGGGTCCCAGCATTTT
TRBV19	TRBJ2-1	NA	TRBD2	CASSKPGLADYYNEQFF	TGTGCCAGTAGCAAACCGGGACTAGCGGACTACTACAATGAGCAGTTCTTC
TRBV6-1	TRBJ1-1	once	TRBD1	CASGTGPNTEAFF	TGTGCCAGTGGGACAGGCCCTAACACTGAAGCTTTCTTT
TRBV5-1	TRBJ1-2	NA	TRBD1	CASSLNRGQGGYTF	TGTGCCAGCAGCTTAAACAGGGGGCAGGGTGGCTACACCTTC
TRBV27	TRBJ2-1	NA	TRBD2	CASSLTSGSKYNEQFF	TGTGCCAGCAGCCTTACTAGCGGGAGTAAATACAATGAGCAGTTCTTC
TRBV7-9	TRBJ2-1	NA	NA	CASSLVGYEQFF	TGTGCCAGCAGCTTAGTGGGGTACGAGCAGTTCTTC
TRBV10-3	TRBJ1-1	few	NA	CAIRGRQNTEAFF	TGTGCCATCAGGGGACGGCAGAACACTGAAGCTTTCTTT
TRBV13	TRBJ2-3	NA	NA	CASSLGGRADTQYF	TGTGCCAGCAGCTTGGGCGGTAGGGCAGATACGCAGTATTTT
TRBV11-2	TRBJ1-4	NA	NA	CASSLDLGSGEKLFF	TGTGCCAGCAGCTTAGATTTGGGGAGTGGAGAAAAACTGTTTTTT
TRBV4-3	TRBJ2-1	NA	NA	CASSPLSGTYNEQFF	TGCGCCAGCAGCCCGCTTAGCGGAACCTACAATGAGCAGTTCTTC
TRBV19	TRBJ1-2	NA	TRBD1	CATLRDSENGYTF	TGTGCCACCCTAAGGGACAGTGAGAATGGCTACACCTTC
TRBV7-6	TRBJ2-7	once	TRBD2	CASSLEGLATSEQYF	TGTGCCAGCAGCTTAGAGGGACTAGCGACGAGTGAGCAGTACTTC
TRBV27	TRBJ2-2	NA	NA	CASRLRGGELFF	TGTGCCAGCAGGTTGCGGGGCGGGGAGCTGTTTTTT
TRBV10-2	TRBJ2-1	NA	NA	CASSVARMGQFF	TGCGCCAGCAGTGTTGCGAGAATGGGGCAGTTCTTC
TRBV5-4	TRBJ1-1	NA	NA	CASSLAGRGGTEAFF	TGTGCCAGCAGCTTGGCCGGCAGGGGAGGGACTGAAGCTTTCTTT
TRBV2	TRBJ1-2	NA	NA	CASSEEAGYYGYTF	TGTGCCAGCAGTGAAGAGGCAGGCTACTATGGCTACACCTTC
TRBV7-8	TRBJ2-2	NA	TRBD2	CASSPIAGRTGELFF	TGTGCCAGCAGCCCTATAGCGGGTCGCACCGGGGAGCTGTTTTTT
TRBV2	TRBJ1-5	NA	NA	CASSLGGGEQPQHF	TGTGCCAGCAGCCTTGGCGGGGGTGAACAGCCCCAGCATTTT
TRBV19	TRBJ1-4	NA	NA	CASSIWGIGEKLFF	TGTGCCAGTAGTATCTGGGGAATAGGTGAAAAACTGTTTTTT
TRBV11-2	TRBJ2-1	NA	NA	CASRRLVAADYNEQFF	TGTGCCAGCAGGAGACTCGTAGCGGCCGACTACAATGAGCAGTTCTTC
TRBV5-1	TRBJ2-1	once	TRBD2	CASKYPGLAENEQFF	TGCGCCAGCAAATACCCGGGACTAGCGGAAAATGAGCAGTTCTTC
TRBV11-2	TRBJ1-5	NA	NA	CASSLVGGSNQPQHF	TGTGCCAGCAGCTTAGTCGGAGGCAGCAATCAGCCCCAGCATTTT
TRBV18	TRBJ1-1	NA	NA	CASSPSSRGNTEAFF	TGTGCCAGCTCACCGTCTAGCAGGGGTAACACTGAAGCTTTCTTT
TRBV5-1	TRBJ2-3	NA	NA	CASSLGTLSDTQYF	TGCGCCAGCAGCTTGGGGACTCTTTCGGATACGCAGTATTTT
TRBV9	TRBJ1-1	NA	NA	CASSLMNTEAFF	TGTGCCAGCAGTTTGATGAACACTGAAGCTTTCTTT
TRBV2	TRBJ2-7	NA	NA	CASDYRYEQYF	TGTGCCAGCGATTACCGGTACGAGCAGTACTTC
TRBV7-9	TRBJ1-1	NA	NA	CASSLGYGTEAFF	TGTGCCAGCAGCTTAGGATATGGGACTGAAGCTTTCTTT
TRBV19	TRBJ2-1	NA	TRBD2	CATTGVAGYSNEQFF	TGTGCCACCACGGGGGTAGCGGGATACTCCAATGAGCAGTTCTTC
TRBV14	TRBJ2-1	NA	NA	CASSQDLASSYNEQFF	TGTGCCAGCAGCCAAGATTTAGCGAGCTCCTACAATGAGCAGTTCTTC
TRBV11-2	TRBJ1-1	NA	NA	CASSFIRWDTEAFF	TGTGCCAGCAGCTTTATTCGATGGGACACTGAAGCTTTCTTT
TRBV27	TRBJ2-6	NA	NA	CASSLLGHTSGANVLTF	TGTGCCAGCAGTTTATTGGGACACACCTCTGGGGCCAACGTCCTGACTTTC
TRBV11-2	TRBJ2-1	NA	TRBD2	CASSPGTSRVF	TGTGCCAGCAGTCCCGGGACTAGCCGGGTCTTC
TRBV15	TRBJ2-5	once	NA	CATSRPLLGEETQYF	TGTGCCACCAGCAGACCCCTTTTGGGGGAAGAGACCCAGTACTTC
TRBV15	TRBJ1-6	NA	NA	CATSRDVASPLHF	TGTGCCACCAGCAGAGATGTAGCTTCACCCCTCCACTTT